This T cell receptor beta chain appears in the sequencing data of a study of CD8 T cells in ankylosing spondylitis (dated by TCRdb to 2017 to 2019). For the wider study: The study set out to find disease-linked TCR variants by profiling T cell receptor beta repertoires in ankylosing spondylitis patients and healthy donors. Samples of peripheral blood were taken, and for ankylosing spondylitis patients, synovial fluid was collected as well. The full study cohort was made up of approximately 24 ankylosing spondylitis patients and 108 healthy donors. Results the study describes overall, beyond this receptor: Significant enrichment of the disease-linked clones was reported in matched synovial fluid samples from ankylosing spondylitis patients. A TCR beta motif made up of eight highly homologous amino acid variants appeared to be characteristic of blood from ankylosing spondylitis patients. Some TCR beta motif variants had previously been reported in synovial fluid and blood of reactive arthritis patients, which suggested common disease-initiation mechanisms. The disease-linked clones had a CD8+ phenotype and were found at relatively low frequencies in peripheral blood.

The germline ends are 13 bases apart after V is trimmed by 6 bases and J by 6 bases. Including the terminal cysteine and phenylalanine, the CDR3 comprises 13 residues. The CDR3 DNA has 39 bases and is translated from base 1. This clonotype was recorded only once. The target of this receptor is not known. Base qualities are not recorded, but no much larger clone differs from it by a single base. Data came from an Illumina HiSeq 2500. Quantitative 5'-RACE with molecular barcodes was the method used to prepare the TCR beta libraries. Per the source publication's procedure: Disease-linked TCR variants were identified with a new computational method built on a probabilistic model of VDJ rearrangement. TCRdb handled the public reads itself, with Q25 trimming in fastp and clone calling in MiXCR, and kept productive beta chains. Each CDR3 protein appears once, grouped with its most common genes and DNA. The V and J calls were determined by TCRdb, not by the authors. The sample data list approximately 350,000 distinct CDR3 sequences, and approximately 20% of these were observed just once. Under 15% of the sample goes to the ten largest clones.

The sequence joins TRBV12-3 or TRBV12-4 to TRBJ2-3; TRBD1 is a possible D gene, resting on 6 matching bases. This TCR was recovered from a male donor with ankylosing spondylitis or in good health (not recorded which). Sequenced material: blood, either unsorted or a sorted T cell fraction (not recorded which). The DNA reads TGTGCCAGCAGAAAAGGGGGTGTTGATACGCAGTATTTT. Its protein product is CASRKGGVDTQYF.